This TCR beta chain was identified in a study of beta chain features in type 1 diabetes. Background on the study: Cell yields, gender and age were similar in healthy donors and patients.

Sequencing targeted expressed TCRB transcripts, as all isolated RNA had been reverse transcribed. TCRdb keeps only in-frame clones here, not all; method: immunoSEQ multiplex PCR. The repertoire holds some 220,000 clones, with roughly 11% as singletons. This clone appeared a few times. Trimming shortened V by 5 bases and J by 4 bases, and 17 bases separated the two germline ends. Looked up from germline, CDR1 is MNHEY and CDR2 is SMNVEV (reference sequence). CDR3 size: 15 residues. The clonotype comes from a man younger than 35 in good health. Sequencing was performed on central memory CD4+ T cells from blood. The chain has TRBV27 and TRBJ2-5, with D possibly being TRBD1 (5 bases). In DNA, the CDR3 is TGTGCCAGCAGTCGCCGGAAGGGGCTTGGAGAGACCCAGTACTTC. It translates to CASSRRKGLGETQYF.